A single sample gave rise to the 11 T cell receptor beta chains below, sequenced in a study of OX40 agonist ivuxolimab in advanced cancers. Here immunoSEQ multiplex PCR was the method, and the copy in TCRdb shows in-frame clones only, minus some. The sample has over 10,000 clones; around 69% are singletons. The sample was CD4+ or CD8+ T cells sorted from blood, taken in a trial of the OX40 agonist ivuxolimab. Receptor source: an adult with an advanced solid tumor such as melanoma, head and neck, liver or kidney cancer.

This clone appeared a few times. The V call is TRBV6-1, the J call TRBJ2-7, with 7 bases aligning to TRBD2. Germline V gene lookup returns CDR1 MNHNS and CDR2 SASEGT. There are 16 residues in the CDR3. The J segment lost 0 bases and the V segment lost 3 bases, leaving 8 bases of the junction unmatched. CDR3 sequence reads: CASSDLAGDPSYEQYF. CDR3 sequence (DNA): TGTGCCAGCAGTGACTTGGCGGGAGACCCCTCCTACGAGCAGTACTTC.

The chain links TRBV2 to TRBJ1-1; D uncertain. Germline loops: CDR1 SNHLY, CDR2 FYNNEI. V lost 7 bases to trimming and J lost 2 bases, with 8 bases between them. The CDR3 has 12 amino acids. For the CDR3, the DNA is TGTGCCAGCACCCCTCTTAACACTGAAGCTTTCTTT. Amino acids: CASTPLNTEAFF.

CDR3 sequence (DNA): TGTGCCAGCAGCTTAGGGGGGCAGTACTATGGCTACACCTTC. Its protein is CASSLGGQYYGYTF. The chain is built from TRBV13 and TRBJ1-2; D may be TRBD1 (5 bases). Trimming stripped 0 bases from V and 3 bases from J, with 8 bases between. The length of the CDR3 is 14 residues. Germline V gives CDR1 PRHDT, CDR2 FYEKMQ (reference sequence).

The chain employs TRBV10-3 and TRBJ2-7; no firm D call. The CDR3 totals 13 residues. V was trimmed by 2 bases and J by 0 bases, leaving 5 bases between them. From germline, CDR1 is ENHRY and CDR2 SYGVKD. The CDR3 loop is CAISEVNSYEQYF. CDR3 DNA: TGTGCCATCAGTGAGGTCAACTCCTACGAGCAGTACTTC.

This clone was seen more than once but under ten times. This chain links TRBV6-5 with TRBJ1-6; D is uncertain. The CDR3 is made up of 12 amino acids. Germline CDR1 MNHEY, CDR2 SVGAGI. CDR3 amino acids: CATMGSGSPLHF. The DNA for the CDR3 is TGTGCTACGATGGGTTCGGGCTCACCCCTCCACTTT.

CDR3 sequence (DNA): TGTGCCAGCAGAGACGACAGTCCAGAAGCTTTCTTT. Encoded protein: CASRDDSPEAFF. J is TRBJ1-1 and V is TRBV6-5; D is perhaps TRBD1 (5 bases). The germline CDR1 and CDR2 sequences are MNHEY and SVGAGI. This CDR3 region has 12 residues. Trimming shortened V by 6 bases and J by 8 bases, and 13 bases separated the two germline ends.

This chain's CDR3 is CAHDTTNTGELFF. The DNA for the CDR3 is TGTGCCCACGACACGACGAACACCGGGGAGCTGTTTTTT. V usage is TRBV2 and J usage is TRBJ2-2; the D is unclear. This CDR3 is built from 13 residues. Trimming cost V 11 bases and J 0 bases, with 10 bases left between them. The germline V gene encodes CDR1 SNHLY and CDR2 FYNNEI.

The chain uses TRBV7-9 and TRBJ1-3; no definite D call. The V and J ends lost 4 bases and 0 bases respectively, with 7 bases between them. The CDR3 covers 14 residues. Germline-derived CDR1 and CDR2 are SEHNR and FQNEAQ (reference sequence). CDR3 DNA sequence: TGTGCCAGCAGCTCTATGGGCTCTGGAAACACCATATATTTT. Translating gives CASSSMGSGNTIYF.

The V gene is TRBV7-8, the J gene TRBJ2-5; D uncertain. The germline gives CDR1 SGHVS, CDR2 FQNEAQ. The CDR3 extends over 15 amino acids. V was clipped by 2 bases and J by 2 bases, with 12 bases between them. This CDR3 reads CASSLPPSPQETQYF. Written as DNA, the CDR3 is TGTGCCAGCAGCTTACCTCCCTCGCCTCAAGAGACCCAGTACTTC.

This chain connects TRBV29-1 to TRBJ1-2, with D maybe TRBD1 (5 bases). The V and J ends lost 3 bases and 7 bases respectively, with 12 bases between them. From germline, CDR1 is SQVTM and CDR2 ANQGSEA. This CDR3 comprises 12 residues. The CDR3 DNA reads as TGCAGCGTTGATGGCAGGGCAGGTGGCTACACCTTC. Amino acids: CSVDGRAGGYTF.

The rearrangement links TRBV6-1 to TRBJ2-2, with 8 bases lining up with TRBD2. CDR1 and CDR2 (germline): MNHNS, SASEGT. V was clipped by 1 base and J by 3 bases; unmatched bases: 19. There are 21 residues in the CDR3. The chain's CDR3 is CASSEEWGLDYRSDDTGELFF. CDR3 coding DNA: TGTGCCAGCAGTGAAGAATGGGGACTAGACTACCGATCGGACGACACCGGGGAGCTGTTTTTT.